This TCR beta chain was recorded in a study of Tregs in tolerant kidney transplant recipients. CD4+CD25+CD127- Tregs, CD4+CD25- non-Tregs, CD4 and CD8 cells were sorted. Study-wide findings and caveats: Expanding Tregs on activated donor B cells appeared to best identify donor-specific TCRbeta clones.

CDR3 length: 14 residues. J lost 0 bases, V lost 3 bases, and 2 bases had no gene match. CDR1 SGDLS and CDR2 YYNGEE come from the germline V gene. About this clone itself: The antigen is not known.

TCRdb's copy holds only in-frame clones and misses some; the assay was immunoSEQ multiplex PCR. The repertoire holds about 240,000 clones, with 80% to 85% as singletons. This receptor was identified in a human donor in good health. Source material: CD4+ T cells from blood. The chain couples TRBV9 to TRBJ2-7, with 8 bases aligning to TRBD1. CDR3 sequence (DNA): TGTGCCAGCAGCGAGGGACAGGACTCCTACGAGCAGTACTTC. This sequence encodes CASSEGQDSYEQYF. The variable domain in full, completed from reference TRBV9 and TRBJ2-7, reads DSGVTQTPKHLITATGQRVTLRCSPRSGDLSVYWYQQSLDQGLQFLIQYYNGEERAKGNILERFSAQQFPDLHSELNLSSLELGDSALYFCASSEGQDSYEQYFGPGTRLTVT.